This TCR beta chain was recorded in a study of T-cell memory formation after mild COVID-19. In its sample, this clonotype was seen a few times. Its specificity is unknown. Study-wide results and caveats: Largely, contracting CD4+ clones fell within CM and EM, and contracting CD8+ clones within EMRA.

TCRdb reanalysed the 5' RACE reads using MiXCR and keeps one entry per CDR3 protein. The data hold 150,000 or so distinct CDR3 sequences, with roughly 30% observed a single time. Sequencing used PBMCs or a T cell subset sorted from them (not recorded which). This clonotype was sampled from an adult woman who had mild COVID-19 (a few samples of this study predate the infection). Cell type and time point are not known.

CDR3 nucleotides: TGCAGCGTCTCGGACGCGCCCAATGAGCAGTTCTTC. It specifies CSVSDAPNEQFF. The genes are TRBV29-1 and TRBJ2-1; D is undetermined. The V end lost 6 bases, the J end lost 6 bases, and 12 bases lay between the germline ends. The CDR3 covers 12 residues. CDR1 is SQVTM, CDR2 ANQGSEA, per germline.